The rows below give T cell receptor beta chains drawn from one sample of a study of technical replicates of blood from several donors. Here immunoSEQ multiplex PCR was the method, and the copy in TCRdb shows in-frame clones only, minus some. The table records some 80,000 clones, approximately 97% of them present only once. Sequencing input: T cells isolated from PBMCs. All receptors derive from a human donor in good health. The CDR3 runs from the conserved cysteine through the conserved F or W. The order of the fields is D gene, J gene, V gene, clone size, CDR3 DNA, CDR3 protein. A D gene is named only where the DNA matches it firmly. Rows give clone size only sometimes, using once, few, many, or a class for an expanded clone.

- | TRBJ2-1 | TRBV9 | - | TGTGCCAGCAGCGTAGTAGATTTCACGGACTGGGGATACAATGAGCAGTTCTTC | CASSVVDFTDWGYNEQFF
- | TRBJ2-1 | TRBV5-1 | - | TGCGCCAGCAGCTTGGCCCCGGCGGGCGGGTACAATGAGCAGTTCTTC | CASSLAPAGGYNEQFF
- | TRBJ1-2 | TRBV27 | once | TGTGCCACCAAAAATACCGGGAGAATCTATGGCTACACCTTC | CATKNTGRIYGYTF
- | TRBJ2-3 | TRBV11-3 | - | TGTGCCAGCTCGATTTGGGGGGAGGGCACAGATACGCAGTATTTT | CASSIWGEGTDTQYF
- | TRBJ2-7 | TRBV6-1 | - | TGTGCCAGCAGTGAACGGGGATCCTACGAGCAGTACTTC | CASSERGSYEQYF
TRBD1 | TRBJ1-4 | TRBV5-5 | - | TGTGCCAGCAGGCTGTCAGGACAGGGGGTAGAAAAACTGTTTTTT | CASRLSGQGVEKLFF
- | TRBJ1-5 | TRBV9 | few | TGTGCCAGCAGCGTAAATCCCCACAATCAGCCCCAGCATTTT | CASSVNPHNQPQHF
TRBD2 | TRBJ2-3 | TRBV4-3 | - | TGCGCCAGCAGCCAAGACCTACTAGCGGGAGGGGGTTCCCGTCTAGATACGCAGTATTTT | CASSQDLLAGGGSRLDTQYF
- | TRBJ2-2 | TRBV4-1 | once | TGCGCCAGCAGCCAAGGAGACTCCCAGAACACCGGGGAGCTGTTTTTT | CASSQGDSQNTGELFF
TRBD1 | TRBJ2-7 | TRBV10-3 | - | TGTGCCATCAACCCAGGGGGATCGCCATACGAGCAGTACTTC | CAINPGGSPYEQYF
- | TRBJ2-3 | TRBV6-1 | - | TGTGCCAGCAGGGGCCTCGACGCCCGCCCTTTT | CASRGLDARPF
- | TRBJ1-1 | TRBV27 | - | TGTGCCAGCGTGACAGGGAACACTGAAGCTTTCTTT | CASVTGNTEAFF
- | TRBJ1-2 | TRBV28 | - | TGTGCCAGCAGTTTAGTCGGGGTATCCCGGAGTTACTATACCTTC | CASSLVGVSRSYYTF
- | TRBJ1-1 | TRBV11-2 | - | TGTGCCAGCAGCTTAGCCAGGGGGAACACTGAAGCTTTCTTT | CASSLARGNTEAFF
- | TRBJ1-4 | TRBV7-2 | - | TGTGCCAGCAGCTTTGTAGCGGCAACTAATGAAAAACTGTTTTTT | CASSFVAATNEKLFF
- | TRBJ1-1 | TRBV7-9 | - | TGTGCCAGCACCCTGGGGAAGGGGGCTTTCTTT | CASTLGKGAFF
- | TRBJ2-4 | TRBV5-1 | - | TGCGCCAGCACTACTACTACAGGATCCAAAAACATTCAGTACTTC | CASTTTTGSKNIQYF
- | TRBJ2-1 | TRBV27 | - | TGTGCCAGCAGTCCACAGGGCAGTGAGCAGTTCTTC | CASSPQGSEQFF
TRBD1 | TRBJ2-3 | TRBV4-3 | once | TGCGCCAGCAGCCTCGGTCTGGGACAGGGGTTTGATACGCAGTATTTT | CASSLGLGQGFDTQYF
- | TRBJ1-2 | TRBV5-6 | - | TGTGCCAGCAGCTTGTCTCGGGGAACTAACTATGGCTACACCTTC | CASSLSRGTNYGYTF
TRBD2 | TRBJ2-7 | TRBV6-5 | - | TGTGCCAGCAGTTACGAGCGGGAGACCTACGAGCAGTACTTC | CASSYERETYEQYF
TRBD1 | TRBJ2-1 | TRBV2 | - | TGTGCCACCGACAGGGAGTGGGCAAATGAGCAGTTCTTC | CATDREWANEQFF
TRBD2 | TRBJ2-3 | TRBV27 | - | TGTGCCAGTTTCCCCTTAGCGGGAGCTCGAACAGATACGCAGTATTTT | CASFPLAGARTDTQYF
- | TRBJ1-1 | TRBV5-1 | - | TGCGCCAGCAGCCCTGACCGCGGGAGGTTCACTGAAGCTTTCTTT | CASSPDRGRFTEAFF
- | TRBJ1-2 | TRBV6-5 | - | TGTGCCAGCAGCCTAGACAGTAACTATGGCTACACCTTC | CASSLDSNYGYTF
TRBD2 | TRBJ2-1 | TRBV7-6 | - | TGTGCCAGCAGCTTCCCTCGGCTAGCGGGATTAGGTGAGCAGTTCTTC | CASSFPRLAGLGEQFF
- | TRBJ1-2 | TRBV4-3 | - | TGCGCCAGCAGCCAAGATGAGTCCTTCGACTACACCTTC | CASSQDESFDYTF
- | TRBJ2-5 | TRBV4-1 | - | TGCGCCAGCAGCCCGGGTGGAGGGACTCAAGAGACCCAGTACTTC | CASSPGGGTQETQYF
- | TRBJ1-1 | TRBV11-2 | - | TGTGCCAGCAGCCCCCAGCGCGCTGGGAACACTGAAGCTTTCTTT | CASSPQRAGNTEAFF
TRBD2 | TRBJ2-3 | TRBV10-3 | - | TGTGCCATCGGTCCTAGCGGGAGTGATACGCAGTATTTT | CAIGPSGSDTQYF
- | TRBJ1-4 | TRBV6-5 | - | TGTGCCAGCAGTTGGGGGCCGGGGACTAATGAAAAACTGTTTTTT | CASSWGPGTNEKLFF
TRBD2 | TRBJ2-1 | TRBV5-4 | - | TGTGCCAGCAGCTTTTGGGACTACCCTAACAATGAGCAGTTCTTC | CASSFWDYPNNEQFF
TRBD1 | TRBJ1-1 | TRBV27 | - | TGTGCCAGCAGTTTAAGGACAGGGGACTTACATATTGCTGAAGCTTTCTTT | CASSLRTGDLHIAEAFF
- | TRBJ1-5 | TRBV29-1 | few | TGCAGCTCCAGGCGGAGGCCTTATAGCAATCAGCCCCAGCATTTT | CSSRRRPYSNQPQHF
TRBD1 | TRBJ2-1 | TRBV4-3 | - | TGCGCCAGCAGCCCTGCAGGGGGCTCCTACAATGAGCAGTTCTTC | CASSPAGGSYNEQFF
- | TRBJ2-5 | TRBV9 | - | TGTGCCAGCAGCGTAGGCCCGACGGGGAGAGAGACCCAGTACTTC | CASSVGPTGRETQYF
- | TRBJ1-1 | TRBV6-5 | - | TGTGCCAGCAGTTACACACTAGCTTCGAACACTGAAGCTTTCTTT | CASSYTLASNTEAFF
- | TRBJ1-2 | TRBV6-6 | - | TGTGCCAGCAGTGTCGACATAAATGGCTACACCTTC | CASSVDINGYTF